The rows below give T cell receptor beta chains drawn from one sample of a study of blood T cell repertoires in COVID-19. The repertoire was sequenced with immunoSEQ multiplex PCR; TCRdb's copy has only in-frame clones and lacks some. The data contain 200,000 to 300,000 clones, 87% of them singletons. Sequencing was done on a sample of peripheral blood. The receptors were gathered from a man aged 55-75 years who had recovered from COVID-19. Both conserved end residues are part of each CDR3. D genes are given only for firm matches. Expanded clones get a size class; other rows say once, few or many, or leave the size out.

J: TRBJ1-2
D: -
size: -
V: TRBV5-1
CDR3: CASSPDQGNYGYTF
DNA: TGCGCCAGCAGCCCGGACCAGGGGAACTATGGCTACACCTTC

J: TRBJ1-6
D: -
size: few
V: TRBV30
CDR3: CAFGRESSYNSPLHF
DNA: TGTGCCTTCGGGAGGGAGAGCTCCTATAATTCACCCCTCCACTTT

J: TRBJ2-1
D: -
size: -
V: TRBV9
CDR3: CASSVQGQNEQFF
DNA: TGTGCCAGCAGCGTCCAGGGGCAGAATGAGCAGTTCTTC

J: TRBJ2-7
D: TRBD1
size: few
V: TRBV6-2/TRBV6-3
CDR3: CASSYFGQGYYEQYF
DNA: TGTGCCAGCAGTTACTTCGGACAGGGGTACTACGAGCAGTACTTC

J: TRBJ2-2
D: -
size: -
V: TRBV5-8
CDR3: CASSLTRQTNTGELFF
DNA: TGTGCCAGCAGCTTGACGAGACAGACGAACACCGGGGAGCTGTTTTTT

J: TRBJ1-5
D: -
size: -
V: TRBV6-5
CDR3: CASSYSTRSNQPQHF
DNA: TGTGCCAGCAGTTACTCGACTCGATCAAATCAGCCCCAGCATTTT

J: TRBJ1-3
D: -
size: -
V: TRBV6-5
CDR3: CASSYTNSGNTIYF
DNA: TGTGCCAGCAGTTACACAAACTCTGGAAACACCATATATTTT

J: TRBJ2-3
D: TRBD2
size: -
V: TRBV11-2
CDR3: CASSLGGGRGRGTDTQYF
DNA: TGTGCCAGCAGCTTAGGTGGTGGGAGGGGTCGGGGCACAGATACGCAGTATTTT

J: TRBJ2-1
D: -
size: -
V: TRBV7-6
CDR3: CASKTSMSYNEQFF
DNA: TGTGCCAGTAAAACTAGCATGTCCTACAATGAGCAGTTCTTC

J: TRBJ1-2
D: -
size: -
V: TRBV12-3/TRBV12-4
CDR3: CASRAGYTF
DNA: TGTGCCAGCAGGGCTGGCTACACCTTC

J: TRBJ1-3
D: TRBD1
size: -
V: TRBV2
CDR3: CASSQRQGRSGNTIYF
DNA: TGTGCCAGCAGTCAGAGACAGGGCCGCTCTGGAAACACCATATATTTT

J: TRBJ2-2
D: TRBD1
size: -
V: TRBV6-5
CDR3: CASRRTGTNTGELFF
DNA: TGTGCCAGCAGGCGGACAGGGACTAACACCGGGGAGCTGTTTTTT

J: TRBJ2-4
D: -
size: -
V: TRBV19
CDR3: CASTPDHRGIQYF
DNA: TGTGCCAGTACCCCCGATCATCGGGGTATTCAGTACTTC

J: TRBJ1-4
D: -
size: -
V: TRBV12-5
CDR3: CASGSSPREKLFF
DNA: TGTGCTAGTGGTTCTTCCCCGAGGGAAAAACTGTTTTTT

J: TRBJ1-1
D: -
size: -
V: TRBV10-3
CDR3: CATKEGPQGWSTEAFF
DNA: TGTGCCACCAAGGAAGGACCACAGGGTTGGAGCACTGAAGCTTTCTTT